This TCR beta chain was retrieved from a study of beta chain features in type 1 diabetes. CDR3 size: 14 residues. After removal of 3 bases from V and 11 bases from J, the junction contained 12 bases not matched to a gene. Germline V gene data show CDR1 as SGHRS and CDR2 as YFSETQ. Expressed TCRB transcripts were sequenced because the isolated RNA had all been reverse transcribed beforehand. TCRdb's copy holds only in-frame clones and misses some; the assay was immunoSEQ multiplex PCR. The data contain 600,000 to 700,000 clones, approximately 13% of them seen just once; the ten biggest clones take up roughly 0.12%. As for this clone: Antigen: not known.

Findings of the study overall: Type 1 diabetes patients had TCRB CDR3s that were shorter (moderately but significantly so) in all four CD4+ subsets.

The sequencing sample was made of naive CD4+ T cells from blood. V usage is TRBV5-1 and J usage is TRBJ1-1; TRBD1 aligns across 8 bases. The source is a man aged 30-40 years with type 1 diabetes. In nucleotides, the CDR3 is TGCGCCAGCAGCTCCACCGGACAGGGATCAAGGGCTTTCTTT. Amino acid sequence: CASSSTGQGSRAFF.